This TCR beta chain was sequenced during a study of OX40 agonist ivuxolimab in advanced cancers. This table comes from immunoSEQ multiplex PCR, and its TCRdb copy is limited to in-frame clones, with some not included. The sample yields some 81,000 clones, about 83% seen once. The germline V and J ends were trimmed by 4 bases and 10 bases, with 13 bases remaining between them. This CDR3 is built from 12 residues. The germline CDR1 and CDR2 sequences are SGHTA and FQGNSA. A single count supports this clone. This receptor was taken from an adult with an advanced solid tumor such as melanoma, head and neck, liver or kidney cancer. The sequencing used CD4+ or CD8+ T cells sorted from blood, collected in a trial of the OX40 agonist ivuxolimab. The chain couples TRBV7-2 to TRBJ1-1; D is unresolved. The CDR3 here is CASSSRSRGAFF. CDR3 DNA: TGTGCCAGCAGCTCCCGGTCTCGTGGAGCTTTCTTT.